This T cell receptor (beta chain) was sequenced during a study of intratumoral heterogeneity in liver cancer. About the study: Most patients were male, with a median age of approximately 63 years.

Notes on this clone: Antigen unknown.

Each tumour sample represents a distinct, spatially separated region of the hepatocellular carcinoma nodule. Study-level points and caveats: No significant regional difference in overall T cell clonality was found. Region b showed significantly fewer unique T-cell clonal expansions than region a. TCR sequencing reportedly confirmed RNA-seq estimates of regional differences in tumor-infiltrating lymphocyte burden.

Clones were read by immunoSEQ multiplex PCR, and TCRdb kept only the in-frame ones, dropping some. The table lists some 7,000 clones, 55% of them singletons, with about 15% in the top ten. Per germline, CDR1 MGHRA and CDR2 YSYEKL. J gave up 1 base and V 1 base, and 7 bases lay outside the gene matches. The CDR3 totals 17 residues. The chain employs TRBV4-1 and TRBJ1-1; 9 nucleotides align to TRBD1. The receptor's source is a man between 65 and 85 years old with hepatocellular carcinoma. The specimen was tumor tissue, collected before any cancer treatment. Here the CDR3 DNA reads TGCGCCAGCAGCCAAGGCGGGACAGGGTGGGGGAACACTGAAGCTTTCTTT. This gives the protein CASSQGGTGWGNTEAFF.